Following are 21 T cell receptor beta chains from one sample sequenced in a study of cytotoxic CD8 clonotypes in ibrutinib-treated CLL. Produced via immunoSEQ multiplex PCR; TCRdb's table is partial and in-frame only. This table has 150,000 or so clones, roughly four fifths appearing once. This specimen consisted of PBMCs, obtained after 24 months of ibrutinib treatment. All receptors come from a human donor with chronic lymphocytic leukemia.

This clone was recorded at least ten times. The CDR3 loop is CASSWTGTGSYNEQFF. Here the CDR3 DNA reads TGTGCCAGCAGCTGGACCGGGACAGGGTCCTACAATGAGCAGTTCTTC. The chain links TRBV5-4 to TRBJ2-1; 9 positions match TRBD1. Trimming cost V 3 bases and J 1 base; bases outside gene matches: 5. Germline V gene sequence: CDR1 SGHNT, CDR2 YYREEE (reference sequence). This CDR3 is 16 amino acids long.

V and J are TRBV28 and TRBJ1-1; maybe TRBD1 (6 bases). V was trimmed by 5 bases and J by 5 bases, leaving 18 bases between them. Looked up from germline, CDR1 is MDHEN and CDR2 is SYDVKM. This CDR3 is 15 amino acids long. CDR3 in DNA: TGTGCCAGCAGTCTACTGGGGGGGGCTGGAACTGAAGCTTTCTTT. Its protein is CASSLLGGAGTEAFF.

The chain recombines TRBV6-5 with TRBJ2-7; no clear D. CDR3 length: 10 residues. CDR1 is MNHEY and CDR2 is SVGAGI in the germline V gene. V was trimmed by 4 bases and J by 11 bases, leaving 9 bases between them. The CDR3 DNA reads as TGTGCCAGCAGTTGGAAGTCAGAGTACTTC. Its translation is CASSWKSEYF.

This clone appeared a single time. V gene TRBV4-3 combines with J gene TRBJ1-2, with 9 bases aligning to TRBD1. The CDR3 totals 16 residues. The V gene's germline CDR1 is LGHNA and CDR2 YSLEER. The trim removed 1 base at V and 6 bases at J, leaving 9 bases unmatched. CDR3 DNA: TGCGCCAGCAGCCAAGGCCGGGACAGGGTTGTGGATGGCTACACCTTC. Translated, it gives CASSQGRDRVVDGYTF.

The genes are TRBV28 and TRBJ2-7, with 7 bases matching TRBD2. The CDR3 length is 15 residues. V lost 2 bases, J lost 5 bases, and 9 bases stayed unmatched. CDR1 and CDR2 (germline): MDHEN, SYDVKM. CDR3 in DNA: TGTGCCAGCAGTTTACCTGCCGGGGGGAGGCACGAGCAGTACTTC. It translates to CASSLPAGGRHEQYF.

The chain combines TRBV6-1 with TRBJ1-4, with 11 bases identical to TRBD1. This CDR3 has 14 amino acids. Germline V lookup: CDR1 MNHNS, CDR2 SASEGT. Trimming cost V 6 bases and J 7 bases; bases outside gene matches: 4. For the CDR3, the DNA is TGTGCCAGCAGCCTAGGGACAGGGGGTGAAAAACTGTTTTTT. This gives the protein CASSLGTGGEKLFF.

CDR3 bases: TGCAGCGGTGATACACAGGGTTATGAGCAGTTCTTC. As protein: CSGDTQGYEQFF. The chain couples TRBV29-1 to TRBJ2-1, with D perhaps TRBD1 (6 bases). V shed 7 bases and J shed 8 bases, with 15 bases lying between them. Germline V gene lookup returns CDR1 SQVTM and CDR2 ANQGSEA. CDR3 length: 12 amino acids.

CDR3 nucleotides: TGTGCCAGCTCACCGGCCAGGCGTAATCAGCCCCAGCATTTT. Protein product: CASSPARRNQPQHF. V gene TRBV18 combines with J gene TRBJ1-5; D not resolved. The CDR3 covers 14 residues. Germline CDR1 and CDR2: KGHSH and LQKENI. V lost 3 bases, J lost 4 bases, and 10 bases lay in between.

In DNA, the CDR3 is TGCGCCAGCGCCCAGGCCAGCTCTGGGGCCAACGTCCTGACTTTC. Protein: CASAQASSGANVLTF. The chain uses TRBV5-1 and TRBJ2-6, with unresolved D. The germline gives CDR1 SGHRS, CDR2 YFSETQ. Trimming removed 7 bases at V and 0 bases at J, with 11 bases between. The CDR3 consists of 15 residues.

CDR3 in amino acids: CASSVGGRETQYF. The CDR3 DNA reads as TGTGCCAGCAGTGTGGGCGGGCGGGAGACCCAGTACTTC. This chain joins TRBV25-1 and TRBJ2-5; TRBD2 might be the D (5 bases). Trimming pared 4 bases from V and 5 bases from J, leaving 11 bases between. CDR3 length equals 13 residues. The germline V gene encodes CDR1 MGHDK and CDR2 SYGVNS.

This rearrangement joins TRBV4-1 to TRBJ1-1; D ambiguous. Trimming left V 1 base short and J 4 bases short, with 10 bases between. The V gene's germline CDR1 is MGHRA and CDR2 YSYEKL. The CDR3 is 14 amino acids. The CDR3 loop is CASSQVVWGTEAFF. In DNA form, the CDR3 reads TGCGCCAGCAGCCAAGTCGTGTGGGGCACTGAAGCTTTCTTT.

The chain employs TRBV27 and TRBJ1-1, with D possibly TRBD1 on 5 matching bases. Germline V lookup: CDR1 MNHEY, CDR2 SMNVEV (reference sequence). This CDR3 contains 16 residues. With 5 bases removed from V and 1 base from J, the gap between germline ends came to 17 bases. The CDR3 coding sequence is TGTGCCAGCAGTATACTGGGGGGAGGACAGAACACTGAAGCTTTCTTT. This gives the protein CASSILGGGQNTEAFF.

The chain couples TRBV5-1 to TRBJ1-1; TRBD1 aligns across 9 bases. V lost 3 bases to trimming and J lost 4 bases; unmatched junction nucleotides: 13. This CDR3 comprises 17 residues. Germline CDR1 and CDR2: SGHRS and YFSETQ. CDR3 protein: CASSSRLPGTGPTEAFF. CDR3 DNA sequence: TGCGCCAGCAGCTCTCGCCTTCCCGGGACAGGGCCCACTGAAGCTTTCTTT.

The V call is TRBV13, the J call TRBJ2-1; 9 bases agree with TRBD2. The CDR3 has 15 residues. V lost 5 bases to trimming and J lost 8 bases; unmatched junction nucleotides: 10. The germline CDR1 and CDR2 sequences are PRHDT and FYEKMQ (reference sequence). The CDR3 DNA follows: TGTGCCAGCAGCCAGGAGCTAGCGGGATGGGATGAGCAGTTCTTC. This encodes CASSQELAGWDEQFF.

This clone has ten or more counts. This sequence joins TRBV6-5 and TRBJ1-1; a possible D gene is TRBD1 (6 bases). V lost 6 bases and J 4 bases, leaving 15 bases between the germline ends. The CDR3 sequence is 14 residues long. Germline CDR1 MNHEY, CDR2 SVGAGI. CDR3 DNA sequence: TGTGCCAGCAGCTTGGCTCAGGGGTCCACTGAAGCTTTCTTT. It specifies CASSLAQGSTEAFF.

The rearrangement uses TRBV19 and TRBJ1-1; D not certain. CDR1 and CDR2 (germline): LNHDA, SQIVND (reference sequence). Trimming left V 7 bases short and J 1 base short, with 13 bases between. CDR3 length: 14 amino acids. Here the CDR3 DNA reads TGTGCCAGTATCGGGCTTTCGGGGAACACTGAAGCTTTCTTT. Translated: CASIGLSGNTEAFF.

This clone occurred once. V usage is TRBV18 and J usage is TRBJ1-2, with D possibly matching TRBD1 (5 bases). V was trimmed by 0 bases and J by 7 bases, leaving 9 bases between them. This CDR3 has 13 residues. Germline-derived CDR1 and CDR2 are KGHSH and LQKENI. CDR3 amino acids: CASSPPRGFGYTF. Here the CDR3 DNA reads TGTGCCAGCTCACCACCGAGGGGATTTGGCTACACCTTC. Full variable domain (missing parts from reference TRBV18 and TRBJ1-2): NAGVMQNPRHLVRRRGQEARLRCSPMKGHSHVYWYRQLPEEGLKFMVYLQKENIIDESGMPKERFSAEFPKEGPSILRIQQVVRGDSAAYFCASSPPRGFGYTFGSGTRLTVV.

The chain uses TRBV6-1 and TRBJ1-2; D is unresolved. The CDR3 consists of 12 residues. Germline V gene sequence: CDR1 MNHNS, CDR2 SASEGT. Trimming took off 3 bases at V and 5 bases at J, with 7 bases between the two ends. CDR3 sequence: CASSEQDYGYTF. The CDR3 region has the DNA TGTGCCAGCAGTGAGCAGGATTATGGCTACACCTTC.

The gene calls are TRBV6-5 and TRBJ2-5, with D perhaps TRBD1 (6 bases). Germline V gene lookup returns CDR1 MNHEY and CDR2 SVGAGI. This CDR3 spans 14 amino acids. Trimming took off 2 bases at V and 3 bases at J, with 10 bases between the two ends. The CDR3 DNA is TGTGCCAGCAGTTACGGTAACAGGGAAGAGACCCAGTACTTC. Protein: CASSYGNREETQYF.

This chain connects TRBV6-5 to TRBJ1-2; D uncertain. The CDR3 extends over 13 amino acids. CDR1 MNHEY and CDR2 SVGAGI come from the germline V gene. Trimming left V 0 bases short and J 8 bases short, with 10 bases between. CDR3 nucleotides: TGTGCCAGCAGTTACTCCCCCGCACGGGGCTACACCTTC. Amino acid sequence: CASSYSPARGYTF.

CDR3 in amino acids: CASTPGQTSREQYF. In DNA form, the CDR3 reads TGTGCCAGCACGCCGGGACAGACCTCTAGGGAGCAGTACTTC. J is TRBJ2-7 and V is TRBV6-1; 7 nucleotides line up with TRBD1. The V segment lost 7 bases and the J segment 7 bases; nucleotides outside the gene matches: 13. CDR1 is MNHNS and CDR2 is SASEGT in the germline V gene. The CDR3 runs to 14 residues.